Sequencing of this TCR beta chain was carried out in a study of cytomegalovirus exposure and HLA in healthy donors (dated by TCRdb to the late 2010s). In the study overall: According to an earlier analysis of 587 of the donors, some 180 million T cells yielded 90 million to 130 million unique TCR beta sequences and 276 Gb of sequence data. About 280 gigabases of sequencing data and 70 million to 100 million unique TCR sequences were included in an early release covering over 600 HLA-typed donors. Of the roughly 400 genotyped donors, 75% to 85% were placed in the genetic ancestry cluster associated with self-reported Caucasian donors. The study was designed to test whether signatures of past pathogen exposure could be identified by cataloging public T cell receptors. The study used immunosequencing to profile the T cell repertoires of approximately 690 subjects and linked those repertoires to cytomegalovirus serostatus. In addition to the first cohort of approximately 650 subjects, a separate validation cohort of approximately 120 different subjects was used. To predict cytomegalovirus infection status, the study combined high-throughput TCR immunosequencing, statistical association of individual TCRs with disease status, and machine learning. A later analysis re-analyzed previously published TCR beta repertoires from roughly 630 donors and added high-resolution HLA genotyping to study TCR occurrence patterns. Rather than using new phenotypic data, the later analysis identified candidate immune exposures from TCR beta sequences and from how often those sequences occurred across donors. In an earlier analysis of 500 to 650 of the donors, high-throughput TCR beta sequencing was used to judge whether each TCR beta V gene segment behaved as functional or pseudogenic. Donor age, sex, ethnicity and CMV serostatus were collected together with the repertoire data. A later genetic analysis took genome-wide SNP genotypes for about 55% of the 666 donors and used that subset as a discovery cohort. Every repertoire in the discovery cohort had been generated on one and the same sequencing platform. Both class I and class II loci were covered by HLA typing, at four-digit resolution. Typing coverage varied by locus: about 620-630 donors for A, B, C, DRB1 and DQB1; about 520 for DQA1; more than 600 for DPA1; under 490 for DPB1. Several DR-DQ haplotypes were handled as single units for association and clustering because linkage in the cohort was strong. On average, around 200,000 unique TCR beta nucleotide sequences were sequenced per donor among some 420 genotyped donors of the cohort, with about 19% of those sequences being non-productive. Results the study describes overall, beyond this receptor: Most TCR sequences were observed very rarely across donors, whereas some public TCRs were present in many individuals. It was suggested by the authors that the approach could potentially be generalized to other disease states and immunological phenotypes. A group of highly shared sequence variants was considered likely to be a technical artifact of the sequencing pipeline. According to a later analysis, TCR association rates differed among HLA loci, with DRB1 alleles showing the most associated TCRs and HLA-C alleles showing the fewest. Only TCR beta chains were sequenced in this cohort, and the absence of alpha or paired-chain data limited detectable features. Some IMGT-functional V segments, including TRBV6-2 and TRBV6-3, could not be told apart with the 87-base-pair reads, so those segments were excluded. In a later analysis, several top co-occurrence clusters were reported to appear linked to parvovirus B19, influenza, CMV and Epstein-Barr virus. A later genetic analysis reported fewer N-insertions in productive TCRs among donors in an Asian-associated ancestry cluster than the roughly 650-donor mean. In a later analysis, HLA-associated TCR beta chains were found to be more clonally expanded and to have lower generation probabilities than equally common non-associated chains. The classifier was reported to diagnose cytomegalovirus status with high specificity and sensitivity in both the original and validation cohorts. Correlated functional status among segregating V segments might be attributable to linkage disequilibrium, but an unknown experimental factor could not be ruled out. In the study, about 150 TCR beta chains were listed as associated with cytomegalovirus. A further reported finding was that TCR beta sequences accurately predicted the HLA-A and HLA-B alleles for most subjects in the first cohort. In an earlier analysis of some 500 of the donors, most TCR beta V segments appeared in productive rearrangements about 87% or about 30% of the time, broadly matching IMGT annotations. When HLA alleles, especially DR and DQ, strongly co-occurred, TCR associations were difficult to assign to individual alleles. The only immune exposure information available for the cohort was CMV serostatus. Most CMV-associated TCR beta chains appeared to be HLA-restricted in a later analysis, and the HLA associations seemed to be driven largely by CMV exposure. In vitro tests confirmed that a few of the cytomegalovirus-associated TCR beta chains recognize cytomegalovirus antigens. HLA typing was unavailable for some donors at each locus, so association tests used only the typed subset. In a later genetic analysis, a missense DCLRE1C variant was associated with V-gene and J-gene trimming of TCR beta chains, and the association was replicated in an independent cohort. The earlier analysis of about 600 of the donors excluded approximately 15 rarely observed V segments, including chromosome 9 orphons, because counts were too low. Presence/absence analyses assumed roughly uniform sequencing depth across donors, an assumption that may not hold. In a later analysis, 16,951 TCR beta sequences were associated with specific HLA alleles at a false discovery rate of 0.05.

To note about this clone: Its antigen target is currently unknown.

CDR1 and CDR2, per the germline V gene (reference sequence), are GTSNPN and SVGIG. V is reduced by 3 bases and J by 2 bases, leaving a spacing of 10 bases between them. The CDR3 measures 14 amino acids from cysteine to phenylalanine. Only the CDR3 region is kept as DNA, spanning 42 bases read in frame from base 1. The library was generated by the immunoSEQ multiplex PCR assay. The multiplex PCR relied on a mix of 60 forward primers for TCR Vbeta segments and 13 reverse primers for TCR Jbeta segments. A multiplex PCR assay on genomic DNA amplified the CDR3 region of rearranged TCR beta genes. The Illumina HiSeq System was used to sequence the amplified TCR beta libraries as 87-base-pair reads. The original methods were these. A later analysis counted around 72 million unique TCR beta chains across the 650 to 800 repertoires, and roughly 10 million of these chains were shared by at least two donors. To remove PCR and sequencing errors, raw reads were error-corrected and collapsed into unique sequences using a nearest-neighbor algorithm that merged closely related sequences. V, D and J gene segments were assigned by aligning CDR3 sequences to IMGT reference sequences. For a sequence to be retained, a match of at least six nucleotides to both a V gene segment and a J gene segment was required. Rearrangements were classified as productive when the CDR3 lacked stop codons and remained in frame with V and J, and all other rearrangements were classified as non-productive. CDR3 was defined by IMGT convention, running from the second conserved V-encoded cysteine to the conserved J-encoded phenylalanine. The earlier analysis of 450 to 750 of the donors excluded any sequence lacking an unambiguous match to a single V gene segment. In an earlier analysis of 587 of the donors, a V segment was called functional when productive rearrangements were above 56.7%, and segregating when the standard deviation between donors exceeded 5%. A statistical classification framework was developed to diagnose cytomegalovirus status using the catalog of TCR beta chain sequences. A later analysis assigned V and J genes by comparing TCR nucleotide sequences with IMGT/GENE-DB human TR gene sequences. A later analysis assigned CDR3 sequences and most-parsimonious VDJ recombination scenarios with the TCRdist pipeline. In a later analysis, each TCR beta chain was defined by its CDR3 amino acid sequence together with its V-gene family, and reads without a unique V-gene family were excluded. To address suspected cross-contamination and a sequencing artifact, a later analysis removed over 500 highly shared, low-generation-probability nucleotide sequences. For each public chain, a later analysis derived a clonal expansion index from normalized ranks of inferred template counts within each repertoire. Generation probabilities in a later analysis came from a VDJ recombination model fitted to out-of-frame rearrangements, and those results were checked against IGoR. In a later analysis, TCR-TCR, TCR-HLA and TCR-CMV co-occurrence was scored with hypergeometric tests, and a repertoire-size bias correction was applied to TCR pairs. To estimate false discovery rates, a later analysis permuted the HLA or CMV assignments 20 times. A later analysis grouped co-occurring TCRs with DBSCAN, adding TCRdist sequence similarity when clustering within HLA-allele-positive subsets. Repertoires with fewer than 30,000 or more than 120,000 public chains were left out of co-occurrence clustering, as were about five repertoires with anomalous nucleotide sharing. TCRdb stores this immuneACCESS table with in-frame sequences only. Part of the clones is absent; in the studies checked, under half of the shortfall reflects unresolved V genes, and no reason is known for the rest. That table gives V, J and clone size, and the DNA gave D and trimming. The sample table records roughly 70,000 clones. The ten largest clones take up 2.5% to 3% of the sample.

The cohort consisted of hundreds of healthy bone marrow donors. Cohort members were all nominally healthy when sampled, although unrecorded immune exposures were likely present. The donor was CMV seronegative and belonged to the group of 350 or so seronegative cohort members. Each donor provided a peripheral blood sample, and peripheral blood mononuclear cells were used for TCR beta sequencing. Genomic DNA extraction from the blood cell samples was performed with the Qiagen DNeasy Blood Extraction Kit. The sequence is built from TRBV30 and TRBJ2-2; a tentative D match to TRBD1 spans 5 bases. The sample taken for sequencing was PBMCs. This receptor was identified in a man between 35 and 55 years old in good health and CMV-seronegative. The nucleotides are TGTGCCTGGAGACTCGACAGTAACACCGGGGAGCTGTTTTTT. It is translated as CAWRLDSNTGELFF.